This TCR beta chain emerged from a study of cytomegalovirus exposure and HLA in healthy donors. Study-wide results and caveats: Excluded were some V segments that proved indistinguishable, including TRBV6-2 and TRBV6-3.

As for this clone: Its antigen is currently unknown. Germline is not matched at one junction end, which may reflect a read error.

The germline CDR1 and CDR2 sequences are MGHDK and SYGVNS. The CDR3 loop spans 17 amino acids. With 60 Vbeta and 13 Jbeta primers, the PCR was carried out. Produced via immunoSEQ multiplex PCR; TCRdb's table is partial and in-frame only. The sample carries about 150,000 clones, roughly 74% recorded once. The source of this sequence is a man between 18 and 35 years old in good health and CMV-seronegative. The sequencing sample was made of PBMCs. The chain has TRBV25-1 and TRBJ2-6; 7 bases are shared with TRBD1. This chain's CDR3 is CASSDRADPSGANGLTF. The CDR3 DNA reads TGTGCCAGCAGCGACAGGGCGGACCCCTCTGGGGCCAACGGCCTGACTTTC.